This entry features one TCR beta chain sequence. Antigen: not known. The data stem from a study of lymphopenia after photon versus proton radiotherapy. Only in-frame clones appear in the TCRdb table, and some are missing; sequencing was by immunoSEQ multiplex PCR. The sample lists 25,000 to 30,000 clones, around 87% occurring once. Whole-study findings and limits: Authors raise, but do not show, better survival with proton therapy. After lymphocyte nadir, photon-treated repertoires showed oligoclonal expansion, especially CD8+ Temra. Under photons, naive T cells and diversity fell while effector/memory populations rose. Larger post-nadir TCR diversity loss correlated inversely with survival in deceased patients.

The CDR3 has 17 amino acids. Germline V gives CDR1 SGHRS, CDR2 YFSETQ. The V and J ends lost 4 bases and 0 bases, in that order; junction bases with no gene match: 8. The TCR was taken from a woman aged 60 to 75 with cholangiocarcinoma. Some clones in this sample may be carry-over from other donors' samples. This chain joins TRBV5-1 and TRBJ2-2; 8 bases are a match to TRBD2. The material was peripheral blood, obtained from a patient treated with proton-based radiotherapy. The CDR3 spells CASSLGGGTTNTGELFF. As DNA, the CDR3 is TGCGCCAGCAGCCTGGGCGGGGGGACAACGAACACCGGGGAGCTGTTTTTT.